The 24 T cell receptor beta chains listed next were all sequenced from one sample in a study of tumor and adjacent non-tumor tissue in lung cancer. This sample's RNA came from whole unsorted tissue. Three rounds of nested PCR, following a modified ARM-PCR protocol, produced the TCRbeta library. TCRdb itself ran the multiplex PCR reads through MiXCR, one entry per CDR3 protein. The sample shows around 200,000 distinct CDR3 sequences, around 70% of them seen only once. Sequenced sample: lung tumor tissue. The receptors originated from a man aged 55-75 years with non-small cell lung cancer.

For this clonotype: A clone one base away is much larger, so this may be a read error. CDR3 residues: CTSSPYGNYEQYF. Written as DNA, the CDR3 is TGTACCAGCAGCCCTTACGGGAACTACGAGCAGTACTTC. The V and J genes are TRBV13 and TRBJ2-7; weak D call: TRBD2 (5 bases). The CDR3 sequence is 13 residues long. Germline V gene lookup returns CDR1 PRHDT and CDR2 FYEKMQ (reference sequence).

This clonotype appeared many times. The CDR3: CASRRQGVTLYF. CDR3 sequence (DNA): TGTGCCAGCAGGAGACAAGGGGTGACCCTGTACTTC. This sequence joins TRBV6-1 and TRBJ2-4; D is possibly TRBD1 (5 bases). V was trimmed by 6 bases and J by 15 bases, leaving 18 bases between them. The CDR3 spans 12 residues. Looked up from germline, CDR1 is MNHNS and CDR2 is SASEGT.

A word on this clonotype: The junction differs from germline at one of its ends, possibly a read error. The genes are TRBV12-3 or TRBV12-4 and TRBJ1-3; possible D gene TRBD1, 5 bases. This CDR3 contains 15 residues. The CDR3 reads CARRETSISGNTIYF. For the CDR3, the DNA is TGTGCCCGCAGGGAGACATCGATCTCTGGAAACACCATATATTTT.

Points on this clonotype: It may be a read error: a sequence one base away is much more abundant. V is TRBV6-1 and J is TRBJ1-5, with 7 bases that match TRBD1. Gene TRBJ2-3 matches the end of the DNA better, so the J call may be wrong. The CDR3 is 12 residues long. Germline V gene data show CDR1 as MNHNS and CDR2 as SASEGT. The CDR3 DNA reads TGTGCCAGCAAGACAGGGAATCAGCCCCAGTATTTT. This encodes CASKTGNQPQYF.

This clonotype appeared many times. The genes are TRBV6-5 and TRBJ2-7; no reliable D call. The germline V gene encodes CDR1 MNHEY and CDR2 SVGAGI. V lost 0 bases to trimming and J lost 6 bases, with 12 bases between them. CDR3 length: 14 amino acids. As DNA, the CDR3 is TGTGCCAGCAGTTACTCTCCCTCGACCGTCGAGCAGTACTTC. Its translation: CASSYSPSTVEQYF.

For this clonotype: Just one base apart from a much larger clone, this may be a read error. J is TRBJ1-5 and V is TRBV6-5; the D gene is possibly TRBD1 (5 bases). Germline CDR1 MNHEY, CDR2 SVGAGI. The CDR3 is 14 amino acids. V was trimmed by 2 bases and J by 6 bases, leaving 11 bases between them. This CDR3 is CASSYKGVRQPQHF. In DNA, the CDR3 is TGTGCCAGCAGTTACAAAGGGGTTCGTCAGCCCCAGCATTTT.

The chain has TRBV6-6 and TRBJ2-7, with D unresolved. CDR3 length: 12 amino acids. Germline values: CDR1 MNHNY, CDR2 SVGAGI (reference sequence). V lost 0 bases to trimming and J lost 6 bases, with 6 bases between them. The CDR3 here is CASSYSAGEQYF. CDR3 DNA: TGTGCCAGCAGTTACTCGGCAGGCGAGCAGTACTTC.

To note about this clonotype: One end of the junction is discordant with germline, which a read error may explain. This chain joins TRBV11-3 and TRBJ2-5, with 9 bases aligning to TRBD1. Germline CDR1 is SGHNT and CDR2 is YENEEA. The CDR3 totals 15 residues. The CDR3 nucleotides are TGTGACAGCAGCCGCGGGACAGGGATACAAGAGACTCAGTACTTC. This codes for CDSSRGTGIQETQYF.

As concerns this clonotype: The junction shows a germline mismatch at one end, possibly a read error. The chain recombines TRBV20-1 with TRBJ2-7; the D gene is possibly TRBD2 (5 bases). The CDR3 is 12 amino acids. The germline gives CDR1 DFQATT, CDR2 SNEGSKA (reference sequence). The CDR3 is CTASGLFNEQYF. The CDR3 nucleotides read TGCACTGCTAGTGGACTCTTCAACGAGCAGTACTTC.

Of note for this clonotype: At one of its ends the junction is not consistent with the germline gene, which may arise from a read error. The chain carries TRBV6-1 and TRBJ1-5; TRBD1 might be the D (5 bases). The CDR3 totals 15 residues. Germline CDR1 and CDR2: MNHNS and SASEGT. For the CDR3, the DNA is TGTGCCAGTAGTTCGGACATGGTAGGGAATCAGTCCCAGCATTTT. Protein sequence: CASSSDMVGNQSQHF.

For this clonotype: This may come from a read error, since a much larger clone is one base off. The V call is TRBV20-1, the J call TRBJ2-7; weak D call: TRBD1 (5 bases). The CDR3 is 12 amino acids. Per germline, CDR1 DFQATT and CDR2 SNEGSKA (reference sequence). The CDR3 region has the DNA TGCACTGCTGACCTCCCAGGGTACGAGCAGTACTTC. Amino acid sequence: CTADLPGYEQYF.

With respect to this clonotype: The junction departs from the called germline gene at one end, perhaps through a read error. The genes are TRBV11-3 and TRBJ2-7, with unresolved D. This CDR3 region has 15 residues. Germline loops: CDR1 SGHNT, CDR2 YENEEA. CDR3: CASNFNRAKGSEQHF. CDR3 nucleotides: TGTGCCAGCAACTTTAATAGGGCTAAGGGATCCGAGCAGCACTTC.

V is TRBV12-3 or TRBV12-4 and J is TRBJ2-6; D is undetermined. This CDR3 contains 17 residues. V gave up 7 bases and J gave up 5 bases, with 21 bases separating them. CDR3 nucleotide sequence: TGTGCCAGCACCCTAAGGCCTCTGCCGGGCAGGGCCAACGTCCTGACTTTC. It translates to CASTLRPLPGRANVLTF.

Regarding this clonotype: The CDR3 does not end in the conserved phenylalanine or tryptophan, so this is likely a read error. V and J are TRBV20-1 and TRBJ2-7; 9 bases are a match to TRBD1. The CDR3 spans 17 residues. Germline V lookup: CDR1 DFQATT, CDR2 SNEGSKA (reference sequence). The CDR3, as DNA: TGCAGCGCTAGACCACCTCCCTGGGACAGGGACCTCTACGAGCAGTACTCC. Translating it yields CSARPPPWDRDLYEQYS.

A remark on this clonotype: A junction end diverges from the germline sequence, so it may reflect a read error. The chain recombines TRBV6-9 with TRBJ2-7; 11 nucleotides align to TRBD2. The CDR3 is made up of 18 amino acids. CDR1 and CDR2 from the germline V gene are MNHGY and SVAAGI. The CDR3 region is CASSSGPLSGRVSYEHYF. The CDR3 bases are TGTGCCAGCAGCTCAGGGCCGCTTAGCGGGAGGGTTTCCTACGAGCATTACTTC.

In regard to this clonotype: One end of the junction is discordant with germline, which a read error may explain. This sequence joins TRBV4-2 and TRBJ2-1, with D possibly being TRBD1 (6 bases). The CDR3 runs to 16 residues. Germline V lookup: CDR1 LGHNA, CDR2 YNFKEQ. The CDR3 DNA follows: TGTGCCAGAAGCCAAGGCGAGGGGGTCCCCAACAATGAGCAGTTCTTC. It yields the protein CARSQGEGVPNNEQFF.

The rearrangement links TRBV12-3 or TRBV12-4 to TRBJ2-3; 8 positions match TRBD2. V gave up 5 bases and J gave up 2 bases; unmatched junction bases: 6. The CDR3 is 15 residues long. The CDR3 spells CASSPLAGITDTQYF. In DNA, the CDR3 is TGTGCCAGCAGTCCCTTAGCGGGAATCACAGATACGCAGTATTTT.

In regard to this clonotype: The missing conserved phenylalanine or tryptophan at the end of this CDR3 makes a read error likely. In DNA form, the CDR3 reads TGTGTCAGCAGTTACTCGAGTTGGATTATGAACACTGAGGCTTTCCTT. It translates to CVSSYSSWIMNTEAFL. The chain has TRBV6-5 and TRBJ1-1; D gene uncertain. The CDR3 has 16 residues. Germline V gene lookup returns CDR1 MNHEY and CDR2 SVGAGI.

Turning to this clonotype: This clone may be a read error of a much larger clone one base away. The rearrangement joins TRBV20-1 to TRBJ2-3, with D perhaps TRBD2 (5 bases). Looked up from germline, CDR1 is DFQATT and CDR2 is SNEGSKA (reference sequence). The CDR3 is 13 amino acids. CDR3 amino acids: CSARRASPDMQYF. CDR3 in DNA: TGCAGTGCTAGACGGGCTAGCCCAGATATGCAGTATTTT.

This clonotype was detected once. This may stem from a read error, because a much larger clone lies one nucleotide away. The chain has TRBV5-4 and TRBJ1-2; a possible D gene is TRBD1 (5 bases). The CDR3 contains 14 residues. Between the trimmed V and J ends, which lost 4 bases and 5 bases, there was a span of 15 bases. Germline CDR1 SGHNT, CDR2 YYREEE (reference sequence). This chain's CDR3 is CASSHGGVRYGYTF. Written as DNA, the CDR3 is TGTGCCAGCAGCCATGGGGGGGTCCGATATGGCTACACCTTC. Complete variable domain (other parts from reference TRBV5-4 and TRBJ1-2): ETGVTQSPTHLIKTRGQQVTLRCSSQSGHNTVSWYQQALGQGPQFIFQYYREEENGRGNFPPRFSGLQFPNYSSELNVNALELDDSALYLCASSHGGVRYGYTFGSGTRLTVV.

The chain combines TRBV4-3 with TRBJ2-2; D is ambiguous. The CDR3 runs 16 residues. Germline CDR1 is LGHNA and CDR2 is YSLEER. V lost 0 bases and J lost 5, with 13 bases in between. The CDR3 sequence is CASSQESLPLTGELFF. CDR3 nucleotides: TGCGCCAGCAGCCAAGAGTCACTCCCGTTGACCGGGGAGCTGTTTTTT.

There are many counts of this clonotype. This chain joins TRBV6-1 and TRBJ2-1; unclear D gene. Germline V gene lookup returns CDR1 MNHNS and CDR2 SASEGT. The V end lost 4 bases, the J end lost 4 bases, and 5 bases lay between the germline ends. This CDR3 has 12 amino acids. CDR3 DNA: TGTGCCAGCAGTGCGTCTTACAATGAGCAGTTCTTC. Translating gives CASSASYNEQFF.

This chain's CDR3 is CASSDSRTAGDQYF. The CDR3 nucleotides are TGTGCCAGCAGTGATAGTCGGACCGCGGGGGACCAGTACTTC. The rearrangement links TRBV6-5 to TRBJ2-5, with TRBD2 matching over 7 bases. CDR1 is MNHEY and CDR2 is SVGAGI in the germline V gene. The CDR3 contains 14 residues. Losses at the gene ends were 5 bases for V and 10 bases for J; bases not matched to a gene: 13.

This chain connects TRBV11-1 to TRBJ2-3; 9 bases line up with TRBD2. The germline CDR1 and CDR2 sequences are SGHAT and FQDESV (reference sequence). The V segment lost 7 bases and the J segment 4 bases; nucleotides outside the gene matches: 15. CDR3 size: 17 residues. The DNA for the CDR3 is TGTGCCAGCAATCCCGTGATTAGCGGGAGTGGGGCAGATACGCAGTATTTT. The encoded protein is CASNPVISGSGADTQYF.